The 10 T cell receptor beta chains below were found in one sample sequenced in a study of T cells in Graves' hyperthyroidism and ophthalmopathy. TCR beta CDR3 regions were amplified from RNA transcripts. HTBI primers drove first-round RT-PCR of the TCR CDR3. TCRdb processed the multiplex PCR reads anew with MiXCR; each CDR3 protein has one entry. Of roughly 300,000 distinct CDR3 sequences detected, 15% to 20% appear once; the ten largest clones hold 45% to 55%. What was sequenced was blood. These TCRs come from a woman in her fifties or sixties with Graves' hyperthyroidism.

V usage is TRBV7-2 and J usage is TRBJ1-5; 10 bases agree with TRBD1. Germline V gives CDR1 SGHTA, CDR2 FQGNSA. The junction had 13 bases not matched to a gene; V was cut back by 1 base and J by 7 bases. This CDR3 spans 18 amino acids. CDR3 sequence reads: CASSLVGGGQGNVQPQHF. CDR3 bases: TGTGCCAGCAGCTTAGTAGGTGGGGGACAGGGGAACGTACAGCCCCAGCATTTT.

The chain is built from TRBV28 and TRBJ1-6; a weak D match, TRBD1 (6 bases). The CDR3 runs 14 residues. Per germline, CDR1 MDHEN and CDR2 SYDVKM. Trimming stripped 6 bases from V and 6 bases from J, with 12 bases between. The CDR3 DNA follows: TGTGCCAGCAGCACCGGACAGACTAATTCACCCCTCCACTTT. Translation: CASSTGQTNSPLHF.

This clonotype was seen only a few times. The V and J genes are TRBV12-3 or TRBV12-4 and TRBJ1-2; D perhaps matches TRBD1 (6 bases). This CDR3 is 13 amino acids long. Trimming cost V 6 bases and J 7 bases, with 15 bases left between them. This CDR3 is CASSRGGGGGYTF. The CDR3 nucleotides are TGTGCCAGCAGCCGGGGAGGGGGTGGTGGCTACACCTTC.

There are a few counts of this clonotype. V is TRBV11-2 and J is TRBJ2-7, with D hard to call. Germline V CDR1 and CDR2: SGHAT, FQNNGV. The CDR3 length is 12 residues. The V gene lost 5 bases and the J gene lost 5 bases, with 10 bases spanning the gap. The DNA for the CDR3 is TGTGCCAGCAGCCTCGGGTTTAACGAGCAGTACTTC. Amino acid sequence: CASSLGFNEQYF.

This clonotype was found a few times. The rearrangement joins TRBV7-3 to TRBJ2-1, with 15 positions matching TRBD2. Germline lookup yields CDR1 SGHTA and CDR2 FQGTGA. The junction had 9 bases not matched to a gene; V was cut back by 1 base and J by 5 bases. CDR3 length equals 19 residues. The CDR3, as DNA: TGTGCCAGCAGCTTAAATCCAGCGGGACTAGCGGGGGGCAACAATGAGCAGTTCTTC. It encodes CASSLNPAGLAGGNNEQFF.

This clonotype was seen only a few times. The chain couples TRBV29-1 to TRBJ1-1, with TRBD1 as a possible D gene (5 bases). Trimming cost V 0 bases and J 10 bases, with 9 bases left between them. CDR1 is SQVTM and CDR2 is ANQGSEA in the germline V gene. The CDR3 has 11 residues. Here the CDR3 reads CSVEDTGPAFF. CDR3 nucleotide sequence: TGCAGCGTTGAAGACACAGGTCCAGCTTTCTTT.

The genes are TRBV5-5 and TRBJ1-1, with D perhaps TRBD1 (5 bases). CDR1 is SGHKS, CDR2 YYEKEE, per germline (reference sequence). Trimming took 0 bases from V and 5 from J, leaving 14 bases between them. The CDR3 length is 15 residues. In nucleotides, the CDR3 is TGTGCCAGCAGCTTGGGATCGGCAGGGCGGACTGAAGCTTTCTTT. Its translation: CASSLGSAGRTEAFF.

The sample holds a few counts of this clonotype. The chain carries TRBV4-1 and TRBJ1-1; no clear D. This CDR3 contains 13 residues. CDR1 is MGHRA and CDR2 is YSYEKL in the germline V gene. Trimming pared 4 bases from V and 2 bases from J, leaving 8 bases between. The CDR3 bases are TGCGCCAGCAGCCCTGACATAAACACTGAAGCTTTCTTT. This translates into CASSPDINTEAFF.

The chain uses TRBV18 and TRBJ1-6; D remains ambiguous. The CDR3 has 13 residues. Trimming left V 3 bases short and J 9 bases short, with 9 bases between. Germline-derived CDR1 and CDR2 are KGHSH and LQKENI. CDR3 in DNA: TGTGCCAGCTCACCCCCCGAGCGTTCACCCCTCCACTTT. As protein: CASSPPERSPLHF.

This clonotype was counted at least ten times. The chain links TRBV3-1 to TRBJ2-5, with 11 bases matching TRBD1. The CDR3 runs to 15 residues. The J segment lost 5 bases and the V segment lost 1 base, leaving 3 bases of the junction unmatched. Germline loops: CDR1 LGHDT, CDR2 YNNKEL (reference sequence). In nucleotides, the CDR3 is TGTGCCAGCAGCCAAGGATGGGACAGGGGGGAGACCCAGTACTTC. The encoded protein is CASSQGWDRGETQYF.